The clone carrying this T cell receptor (beta chain) was found a few times. What it binds is unknown. The source of the sample is a study of beta chain features in type 1 diabetes. Findings and caveats of the study: For Type 1 diabetes patients, all four CD4+ subsets carried TCRB CDR3s that were moderately but significantly shorter. Cells carrying high TCR expression could end up over-represented when cDNA is sequenced.

The CDR3 has 12 amino acids. V lost 11 bases and J lost 4; bases outside the gene matches: 6. Expressed TCRB transcripts were sequenced because the isolated RNA had all been reverse transcribed beforehand. Sequencing used immunoSEQ multiplex PCR; TCRdb keeps in-frame clones, though not all of them. This sample has 300,000 to 350,000 clones, with around 20% found just once. Sequencing was performed on naive CD4+ T cells from blood. The genes are TRBV23-1 and TRBJ1-2; 8 nucleotides agree with TRBD1. TRBV23-1 is an open reading frame, and its role is uncertain. The sequence came from a woman younger than 35 in good health. The DNA of the CDR3 is TGCGCCTTGACAGGGGCTAGCTATGGCTACACCTTC. It is translated as CALTGASYGYTF.